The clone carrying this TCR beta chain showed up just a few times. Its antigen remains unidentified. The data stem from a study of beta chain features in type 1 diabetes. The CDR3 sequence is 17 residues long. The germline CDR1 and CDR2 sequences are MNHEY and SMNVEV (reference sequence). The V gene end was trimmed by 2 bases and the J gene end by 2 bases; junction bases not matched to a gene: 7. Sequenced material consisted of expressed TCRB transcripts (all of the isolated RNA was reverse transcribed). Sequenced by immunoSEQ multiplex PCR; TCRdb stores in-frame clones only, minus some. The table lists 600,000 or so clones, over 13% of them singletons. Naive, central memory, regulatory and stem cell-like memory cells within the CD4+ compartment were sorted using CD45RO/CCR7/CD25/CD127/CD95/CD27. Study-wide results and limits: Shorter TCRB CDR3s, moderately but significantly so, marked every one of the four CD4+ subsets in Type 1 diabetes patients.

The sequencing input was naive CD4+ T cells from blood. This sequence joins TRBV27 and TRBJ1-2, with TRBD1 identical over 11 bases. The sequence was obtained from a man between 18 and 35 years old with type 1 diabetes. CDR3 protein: CASSLGWGTGGNYGYTF. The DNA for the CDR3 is TGTGCCAGCAGTTTAGGTTGGGGGACAGGGGGGAACTATGGCTACACCTTC.